The subject of this entry is one T cell receptor beta chain. The data were obtained in a study of T cell responses to AZD1222 COVID-19 vaccine. Germline V CDR1 and CDR2: MNHEY, SVGEGT. The V end was cut by 5 bases, the J end by 6 bases, with 7 bases between. This CDR3 spans 12 amino acids. Some clones are missing from TCRdb's copy, which holds only in-frame ones; the method was immunoSEQ multiplex PCR. This table holds about 150,000 clones, 85% to 90% found once. The chain combines TRBV6-2 or TRBV6-3 with TRBJ2-2; D gene uncertain. The clonotype comes from an adult in good health. Sample: peripheral blood, taken on day 0 of AZD1222 vaccination. The CDR3, as DNA: TGTGCCAGCAGTCGCCCGGCCGGGGAGCTGTTTTTT. Translated, it gives CASSRPAGELFF.